This TCR beta chain was identified in a study of CD8 T cells in ankylosing spondylitis. Study-wide results and limits: Within peripheral blood, clones linked to disease were CD8+ and relatively rare.

Of note for this clonotype: Its cognate antigen is unknown.

From the 5' RACE reads, TCRdb called clonotypes with MiXCR, one entry per CDR3 protein. The sample consists of approximately 150,000 distinct CDR3 sequences, approximately 32% of them appearing once. CDR3 length equals 15 residues. Between the trimmed V and J ends, which lost 4 bases and 4 bases, there was a span of 15 bases. Germline CDR1 reads SNHLY; CDR2 reads FYNNEI. This receptor was obtained from a male donor with ankylosing spondylitis. This chain joins TRBV2 and TRBJ2-3, with D possibly being TRBD1 or TRBD2 (6 bases each). The sample comprised synovial fluid, either unsorted or a sorted T cell fraction (not recorded which). CDR3 sequence (DNA): TGTGCCAGCAGTGGGGGGGCCGGGTTTGCAGATACGCAGTATTTT. This translates into CASSGGAGFADTQYF.